This T cell receptor (beta chain) was found in a study of response to subunit inactivated influenza vaccine. TCRdb recomputed calls from the RT-PCR reads with MiXCR, one row per CDR3 protein. The sample consists of hundreds of thousands of distinct CDR3 sequences, 10% to 15% of them appearing once. At least ten counts were recorded for this clonotype. Trimming removed 2 bases from V and 3 bases from J, with 20 bases in between. CDR1 MNHEY and CDR2 SVGEGT come from the germline V gene. This CDR3 contains 17 residues. The specimen comprised PBMCs from blood, sampled on the day of vaccination. This TCR derives from a man aged 45-60 years who received an inactivated influenza vaccine. V is TRBV6-2 or TRBV6-3 and J is TRBJ2-7, with unresolved D. CDR3 in DNA: TGTGCCAGCAGTTACGACCCGCGTGGTGTAAAGGACTACGAGCAGTACTTC. Translated: CASSYDPRGVKDYEQYF.